A single sample is the source of the 14 T cell receptor beta chains below, sequenced in a study of T cells in Graves' hyperthyroidism and ophthalmopathy. Amplified regions were TCR beta CDR3 sequences from RNA transcripts. During a first-round RT-PCR of the TCR CDR3, the HTBI primer set was used. TCRdb reprocessed the multiplex PCR reads with MiXCR, giving one entry per CDR3 protein. The repertoire holds about 640,000 distinct CDR3 sequences, with under 25% as singletons. Sequenced: blood. The receptors originated from a man aged 25 to 45 with Graves' ophthalmopathy.

There are many counts of this clonotype. The chain is built from TRBV30 and TRBJ1-1, with no clear D. This CDR3 has 11 residues. V was shortened by 5 bases and J by 1 base, with 5 bases between the two germline ends. Looked up from germline, CDR1 is GTSNPN and CDR2 is SVGIG (reference sequence). The CDR3: CAWAGNTEAFF. The CDR3 bases are TGTGCCTGGGCGGGGAACACTGAAGCTTTCTTT.

The chain recombines TRBV6-2 or TRBV6-3 with TRBJ2-1, with 8 bases aligning to TRBD2. This CDR3 contains 13 residues. The J segment lost 6 bases and the V segment lost 5 bases, leaving 3 bases of the junction unmatched. The V gene's germline CDR1 is MNHEY and CDR2 SVGEGT. The CDR3 sequence: CASSITSGNEQFF. In nucleotides, the CDR3 is TGTGCCAGCAGTATCACTAGCGGCAATGAGCAGTTCTTC.

CDR3 nucleotide sequence: TGTGCCAGCAGTTTAGGAGCGGGAGGCGGGGCCCAGTACTTC. Translation: CASSLGAGGGAQYF. The chain employs TRBV12-3 or TRBV12-4 and TRBJ2-5; 9 bases are a match to TRBD2. V was pared by 1 base and J by 9 bases, with 6 bases of the junction left unmatched. The CDR3 runs 14 residues.

Many counts were recorded for this clonotype. The chain links TRBV12-3 or TRBV12-4 to TRBJ1-2; tentatively, D is TRBD1 (5 bases). This CDR3 is 14 amino acids long. V was clipped by 1 base and J by 4 bases, with 10 bases between them. The CDR3 loop reads CASSLGPGPYGYTF. CDR3 DNA: TGTGCCAGCAGTTTAGGCCCAGGGCCCTATGGCTACACCTTC.

This clonotype was seen ten or more times. The J gene is TRBJ1-2, the V gene TRBV15; no clear D. This CDR3 has 14 amino acids. Germline assignment: CDR1 LNHNV and CDR2 YYDKDF (reference sequence). The ends were cut back, 5 bases at V and 4 bases at J, with 14 bases in the middle. The CDR3, as DNA: TGTGCCACCAGCCCGGACCGATCGAGCTATGGCTACACCTTC. This translates into CATSPDRSSYGYTF.

This clonotype occurred many times. The genes are TRBV7-2 and TRBJ2-5, with D possibly being TRBD2 (5 bases). The CDR3 runs to 15 residues. V was cut by 5 bases and J by 2 bases, with 15 bases left in between. Germline CDR1 reads SGHTA; CDR2 reads FQGNSA. CDR3 protein: CASSPNGAGQETQYF. CDR3 DNA sequence: TGTGCCAGCAGCCCGAATGGCGCGGGTCAAGAGACCCAGTACTTC. Complete variable domain (other parts from reference TRBV7-2 and TRBJ2-5): GAGVSQSPSNKVTEKGKDVELRCDPISGHTALYWYRQSLGQGLEFLIYFQGNSAPDKSGLPSDRFSAERTGGSVSTLTIQRTQQEDSAVYLCASSPNGAGQETQYFGPGTRLLVL.

In the case of this clonotype: This clone may be a read error of a much larger clone one base away. The rearrangement joins TRBV30 to TRBJ1-1, with D uncertain. Germline CDR1 GTSNPN, CDR2 SVGIG (reference sequence). This CDR3 has 11 amino acids. CDR3 protein: CAWRGYTEASF. The CDR3 DNA sequence: TGTGCCTGGAGAGGGTACACTGAAGCTTCCTTT.

The CDR3 coding sequence is TGTGCCTGGAGTGTACTGGGGAGCTATGGCTACACCTTC. As protein: CAWSVLGSYGYTF. The genes are TRBV30 and TRBJ1-2; D gene unclear. CDR1 and CDR2 from the germline V gene are GTSNPN and SVGIG (reference sequence). Deletions cut 0 bases from V and 4 bases from J, with 9 bases between. CDR3 length equals 13 residues.

This chain uses TRBV6-1 with TRBJ2-7; D is possibly TRBD1 (6 bases). The CDR3 totals 14 residues. Germline loops: CDR1 MNHNS, CDR2 SASEGT. V was cut by 4 bases and J by 1 base, with 11 bases left in between. The CDR3, as DNA: TGTGCCAGCAGTGGAGGGACAAAATCCTACGAGCAGTACTTC. Encoded protein: CASSGGTKSYEQYF.

V is TRBV29-1 and J is TRBJ1-3; 11 nucleotides line up with TRBD1. Germline lookup yields CDR1 SQVTM and CDR2 ANQGSEA. The ends lost 0 bases at V and 5 bases at J; junction bases unmatched: 6. CDR3 length: 16 amino acids. The CDR3 loop reads CSVEDLGQGGRNTIYF. DNA of the CDR3: TGCAGCGTTGAAGACCTGGGACAGGGGGGTAGAAACACCATATATTTT. Filled out from reference TRBV29-1 and TRBJ1-3, the complete variable domain reads SAVISQKPSRDICQRGTSLTIQCQVDSQVTMMFWYRQQPGQSLTLIATANQGSEATYESGFVIDKFPISRPNLTFSTLTVSNMSPEDSSIYLCSVEDLGQGGRNTIYFGEGSWLTVV.

This clonotype was seen ten or more times. This rearrangement joins TRBV11-2 to TRBJ2-2; D is unresolved. Germline V CDR1 and CDR2: SGHAT, FQNNGV. The V end was cut by 0 bases, the J end by 6 bases, with 2 bases between. The CDR3 is 12 amino acids. The CDR3 sequence: CASSLEPGELFF. The CDR3 nucleotides read TGTGCCAGCAGCTTAGAGCCCGGGGAGCTGTTTTTT.

This clonotype has a handful of counts. J is TRBJ2-7 and V is TRBV10-3, with no clear D. The CDR3 has 14 amino acids. Germline V lookup: CDR1 ENHRY, CDR2 SYGVKD. Between the trimmed V and J ends, which lost 0 bases and 2 bases, there was a span of 8 bases. The CDR3 nucleotides are TGTGCCATCAGTGAGTCGAGTCCCACCTACGAGCAGTACTTC. Its translation: CAISESSPTYEQYF.

A few counts support this clonotype. The chain joins TRBV6-1 to TRBJ1-2, with 10 bases that match TRBD1. Trimming took 4 bases from V and 6 from J; bases not matched to a gene: 5. The CDR3 extends over 14 amino acids. Per germline, CDR1 MNHNS and CDR2 SASEGT. CDR3 nucleotides: TGTGCCAGCAGTGGGACCGGGACAGGGGATGGCTACACCTTC. Its translation: CASSGTGTGDGYTF.

At least ten counts were recorded for this clonotype. This chain connects TRBV7-9 to TRBJ1-1, with D unclear. Trimming took off 2 bases at V and 4 bases at J, with 11 bases between the two ends. The CDR3 covers 14 residues. Germline V CDR1 and CDR2: SEHNR, FQNEAQ (reference sequence). CDR3 loop: CASSLFQMGTEAFF. In nucleotides, the CDR3 is TGTGCCAGCAGCTTATTCCAGATGGGCACTGAAGCTTTCTTT.